The clone carrying this T cell receptor beta chain was observed many times. TCRdb re-analysed the reads in MiXCR, keeping a single row per CDR3 protein. The data contain around 230,000 distinct CDR3 sequences, 6.5% of them singletons. This sample stems from a study of T cell repertoires in cytomegalovirus infection. Study as a whole: Indications of both CMV infection and matching HLA type were provided by public TCR beta signatures.

The germline V and J ends were trimmed by 5 bases and 0 bases, with 25 bases remaining between them. The germline V gene has CDR1 MDHEN and CDR2 SYDVKM. This CDR3 contains 19 residues. The sequencing sample was made of PBMCs. The TCR was taken from a human donor in good health (CMV status not recorded). Some clones in this sample may be carry-over from other donors' samples. This chain joins TRBV28 and TRBJ1-1; TRBD1 might be the D (6 bases). CDR3 in amino acids: CASSNTGRGRIGMNTEAFF. Here the CDR3 DNA reads TGTGCCAGCAGTAATACAGGGAGAGGGAGAATTGGAATGAACACTGAAGCTTTCTTT.